These 26 T cell receptor beta chains share one sample of origin, sequenced in a study of OX40 agonist ivuxolimab in advanced cancers. Libraries were prepared by immunoSEQ multiplex PCR; TCRdb keeps only in-frame clonotypes and omits some of them. The sample lists some 73,000 clones, about 87% seen once, with over 9.5% in the top ten. This sample comprised CD4+ or CD8+ T cells sorted from blood, obtained in a trial of the OX40 agonist ivuxolimab. These TCRs come from an adult with an advanced solid tumor such as melanoma, head and neck, liver or kidney cancer.

This chain joins TRBV6-5 and TRBJ1-1; D gene uncertain. CDR1 and CDR2 (germline): MNHEY, SVGAGI. V was trimmed by 7 bases and J by 6 bases, leaving 15 bases between them. There are 13 residues in the CDR3. CDR3 loop: CASTPGGSPEAFF. The CDR3 DNA reads as TGTGCCAGCACCCCCGGAGGGTCCCCTGAAGCTTTCTTT.

The V gene is TRBV9, the J gene TRBJ2-7; 7 positions agree with TRBD2. The J segment lost 5 bases and the V segment lost 1 base, leaving 6 bases of the junction unmatched. The CDR3 consists of 14 residues. Germline CDR1 reads SGDLS; CDR2 reads YYNGEE. The CDR3 reads CASSVSGRIDEQYF. The CDR3 nucleotides are TGTGCCAGCAGCGTATCCGGGAGGATCGACGAGCAGTACTTC.

This chain connects TRBV14 to TRBJ2-1; D unclear. The V and J ends lost 6 bases and 0 bases respectively, with 15 bases between them. Germline lookup yields CDR1 SGHDN and CDR2 FVKESK. The CDR3 runs to 16 residues. CDR3 bases: TGTGCCAGCAGTCCTGCAGGTACGAGCTCCTACAATGAGCAGTTCTTC. This sequence encodes CASSPAGTSSYNEQFF.

About this clone itself: This sample includes further DNA sequences coding for the same CDR3. The genes are TRBV9 and TRBJ2-7; 7 bases map to TRBD1. The J segment lost 4 bases and the V segment lost 0 bases, leaving 4 bases of the junction unmatched. The CDR3 length is 14 residues. The germline CDR1 and CDR2 sequences are SGDLS and YYNGEE. The CDR3 DNA follows: TGTGCCAGCAGCGTAGGCACAGGGGCATACGAGCAGTACTTC. Translated: CASSVGTGAYEQYF.

This rearrangement joins TRBV6-5 to TRBJ2-3; D is uncertain. This CDR3 is built from 13 residues. Germline CDR1 reads MNHEY; CDR2 reads SVGAGI. V lost 0 bases and J lost 4, with 5 bases in between. The DNA of the CDR3 is TGTGCCAGCAGTTACTCAATTCCAGATACGCAGTATTTT. Translated, it gives CASSYSIPDTQYF.

This sequence joins TRBV7-9 and TRBJ2-1, with TRBD1 identical over 11 bases. The length of the CDR3 is 14 residues. V shed 4 bases, J shed 7 bases, and the junction held 3 bases outside the gene matches. Germline CDR1 SEHNR, CDR2 FQNEAQ (reference sequence). CDR3 DNA: TGTGCCAGCAGCTCGGACAGGGGGCAGAATGAGCAGTTCTTC. It specifies CASSSDRGQNEQFF.

This clone was recorded only once. The rearrangement links TRBV5-4 to TRBJ1-1; TRBD1 is a possible D gene (5 bases). The CDR3 runs 19 residues. The ends were cut back, 2 bases at V and 0 bases at J, with 23 bases in the middle. CDR1 and CDR2 from the germline V gene are SGHNT and YYREEE (reference sequence). This CDR3 is CASSFGQRPELSMNTEAFF. CDR3 DNA: TGTGCCAGCAGCTTCGGACAAAGGCCGGAATTATCTATGAACACTGAAGCTTTCTTT.

The chain recombines TRBV10-3 with TRBJ1-1; D is unresolved. The CDR3 spans 13 residues. CDR1 and CDR2 from the germline V gene are ENHRY and SYGVKD. The V end was cut by 5 bases, the J end by 4 bases, with 11 bases between. In DNA, the CDR3 is TGTGCCATCAGTAGGTCATCCGGCACTGAAGCTTTCTTT. It translates to CAISRSSGTEAFF.

The chain has TRBV10-2 and TRBJ2-1; no firm D call. The CDR3 length is 13 residues. The ends were cut back, 3 bases at V and 9 bases at J, with 12 bases in the middle. Germline lookup yields CDR1 WSHSY and CDR2 SAAADI. In DNA, the CDR3 is TGCGCCAGCAGTGACACCAGACTTAGTGAGCAGTTCTTC. Translation: CASSDTRLSEQFF.

This chain links TRBV27 with TRBJ1-2, with 7 bases that match TRBD1. Per the germline V gene, CDR1 is MNHEY and CDR2 is SMNVEV (reference sequence). This CDR3 is 13 amino acids long. The junction had 3 bases not matched to a gene; V was cut back by 3 bases and J by 5 bases. The CDR3 region has the DNA TGTGCCAGCAGTTTGGGGACAGCATATGGCTACACCTTC. It translates to CASSLGTAYGYTF.

The chain is built from TRBV10-3 and TRBJ2-5, with TRBD1 matching over 10 bases. J lost 2 bases, V lost 5 bases, and 14 bases had no gene match. The germline gives CDR1 ENHRY, CDR2 SYGVKD. CDR3 length equals 18 residues. CDR3 bases: TGTGCCATCAGTCAATCCGTGTGGACAGGGGGGGGTCAAGAGACCCAGTACTTC. Amino acids: CAISQSVWTGGGQETQYF.

The genes are TRBV9 and TRBJ1-5; TRBD1 aligns across 8 bases. Trimming removed 0 bases from V and 9 bases from J; junction bases left unmatched: 8. This CDR3 is 15 amino acids long. CDR1 and CDR2 (germline): SGDLS, YYNGEE. The CDR3 bases are TGTGCCAGCAGCGTAGGCGGACAGGGTGAGGGGCCCCAGCATTTT. It is translated as CASSVGGQGEGPQHF.

The chain joins TRBV7-6 to TRBJ2-5, with D unclear. Germline CDR1 reads SGHVS; CDR2 reads FNYEAQ. V was pared by 0 bases and J by 5 bases, with 4 bases between. The CDR3 has 12 residues. CDR3 protein: CASSLAGETQYF. The CDR3 nucleotides read TGTGCCAGCAGCTTAGCTGGGGAGACCCAGTACTTC.

The chain is built from TRBV7-9 and TRBJ2-7; D is unclear. The CDR3 contains 13 residues. From germline, CDR1 is SEHNR and CDR2 FQNEAQ (reference sequence). Trimming left V 5 bases short and J 0 bases short, with 8 bases between. The CDR3 reads CASSPTSSYEQYF. CDR3 sequence (DNA): TGTGCCAGCAGCCCAACGAGCTCCTACGAGCAGTACTTC.

This rearrangement joins TRBV5-1 to TRBJ1-3; D gene uncertain. Between the trimmed V and J ends, which lost 3 bases and 0 bases, there was a span of 10 bases. The germline CDR1 and CDR2 sequences are SGHRS and YFSETQ. The CDR3 is 15 residues long. The CDR3 DNA reads TGCGCCAGCAGCTCCTACAGCTACTCTGGAAACACCATATATTTT. This gives the protein CASSSYSYSGNTIYF.

V and J are TRBV9 and TRBJ2-1; TRBD1 matches 8 bases. V gave up 2 bases and J gave up 7 bases; unmatched junction bases: 5. Germline CDR1 and CDR2: SGDLS and YYNGEE. The CDR3 has 14 amino acids. The CDR3 loop reads CASSVRGLGNEQFF. CDR3 DNA: TGTGCCAGCAGCGTCAGGGGGCTAGGTAATGAGCAGTTCTTC.

This clone was seen only a few times. The chain joins TRBV6-1 to TRBJ2-1, with 7 bases matching TRBD2. J gave up 8 bases and V 4 bases, and 17 bases lay outside the gene matches. This CDR3 has 17 amino acids. Germline CDR1 and CDR2: MNHNS and SASEGT. The CDR3 protein is CASSVRSGGSRYDEQFF. The CDR3 bases are TGTGCCAGCAGTGTCCGTTCTGGCGGGAGTAGGTATGATGAGCAGTTCTTC.

This sequence joins TRBV18 and TRBJ1-4, with D maybe TRBD1 (5 bases). This CDR3 has 14 amino acids. Germline V gene data show CDR1 as KGHSH and CDR2 as LQKENI. V was clipped by 5 bases and J by 6 bases, with 13 bases between them. CDR3 sequence: CASSTAWDDEKLFF. CDR3 nucleotides: TGTGCCAGCTCAACGGCTTGGGACGATGAAAAACTGTTTTTT.

V and J are TRBV10-1 and TRBJ2-7; TRBD2 matches 10 bases. CDR1 WNHNN and CDR2 SYGVQD come from the germline V gene (reference sequence). After removal of 0 bases from V and 0 bases from J, the junction contained 2 bases not matched to a gene. The CDR3 covers 16 residues. The DNA of the CDR3 is TGCGCCAGCAGTGAGTCGGCTAGCGGGAGCTCCTACGAGCAGTACTTC. Translation: CASSESASGSSYEQYF.

This chain connects TRBV2 to TRBJ2-2; TRBD2 aligns across 11 bases. The V and J ends lost 6 bases and 5 bases, in that order; junction bases with no gene match: 5. This CDR3 has 15 residues. Germline assignment: CDR1 SNHLY and CDR2 FYNNEI. Here the CDR3 DNA reads TGTGCCAGCAGGGGACTAGCGGAAAATACCGGGGAGCTGTTTTTT. It is translated as CASRGLAENTGELFF.

The gene calls are TRBV10-2 and TRBJ1-4, with D hard to call. V was pared by 0 bases and J by 7 bases, with 9 bases between. Germline values: CDR1 WSHSY, CDR2 SAAADI. The CDR3 runs to 14 residues. The CDR3 protein is CASSESSGFEKLFF. The CDR3 DNA reads TGCGCCAGCAGTGAGTCGAGTGGGTTTGAAAAACTGTTTTTT.

This chain connects TRBV9 to TRBJ2-7; 8 nucleotides agree with TRBD2. This CDR3 has 15 amino acids. The trim removed 4 bases at V and 3 bases at J, leaving 9 bases unmatched. Germline CDR1 and CDR2: SGDLS and YYNGEE. The CDR3 nucleotides are TGTGCCAGCAGCCCCAGCGGGGGTATGGGCTACGAGCAGTACTTC. This sequence encodes CASSPSGGMGYEQYF.

This sequence joins TRBV2 and TRBJ2-7; D is uncertain. The CDR3 covers 17 residues. The germline V gene encodes CDR1 SNHLY and CDR2 FYNNEI. V lost 7 bases and J lost 3, with 25 bases in between. The CDR3, as DNA: TGTGCCAGCACCCGTCGGTCGCCCTTAGTGAGGATCTACGAGCAGTACTTC. Translation gives CASTRRSPLVRIYEQYF.

The chain employs TRBV27 and TRBJ2-5, with TRBD2 identical over 10 bases. This CDR3 has 15 residues. Germline V CDR1 and CDR2: MNHEY, SMNVEV (reference sequence). Losses at the gene ends were 4 bases for V and 5 bases for J; bases not matched to a gene: 7. In nucleotides, the CDR3 is TGTGCCAGCAGTTCCCAGCGGGAGGGCCTTGAGACCCAGTACTTC. Translation: CASSSQREGLETQYF.

J is TRBJ2-1 and V is TRBV5-4; 7 positions agree with TRBD1. CDR3 length: 13 amino acids. V trimming: 4 bases; J trimming: 6 bases; junction bases outside the gene matches: 4. CDR1 SGHNT and CDR2 YYREEE come from the germline V gene (reference sequence). CDR3 residues: CASSLDRANEQFF. The DNA for the CDR3 is TGTGCCAGCAGCCTAGACAGGGCCAATGAGCAGTTCTTC.

The V call is TRBV13, the J call TRBJ2-2; possibly TRBD1 for D (6 bases). The CDR3 has 14 amino acids. V lost 3 bases, J lost 1 base, and 6 bases lay in between. In germline, CDR1 is PRHDT, CDR2 FYEKMQ (reference sequence). The chain's CDR3 is CASSLGQNTGELFF. In DNA form, the CDR3 reads TGTGCCAGCAGCTTGGGACAGAACACCGGGGAGCTGTTTTTT.